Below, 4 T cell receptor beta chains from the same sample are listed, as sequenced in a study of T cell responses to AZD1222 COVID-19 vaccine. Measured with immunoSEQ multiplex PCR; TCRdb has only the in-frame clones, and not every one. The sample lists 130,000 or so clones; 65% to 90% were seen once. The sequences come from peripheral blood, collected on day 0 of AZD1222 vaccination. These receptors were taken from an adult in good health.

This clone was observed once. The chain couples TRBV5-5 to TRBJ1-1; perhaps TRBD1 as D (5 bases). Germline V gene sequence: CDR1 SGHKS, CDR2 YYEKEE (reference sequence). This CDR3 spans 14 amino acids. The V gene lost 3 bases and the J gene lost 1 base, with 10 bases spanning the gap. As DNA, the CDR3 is TGTGCCAGCAGCTCCACAGGAGGGAACACTGAAGCTTTCTTT. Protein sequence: CASSSTGGNTEAFF.

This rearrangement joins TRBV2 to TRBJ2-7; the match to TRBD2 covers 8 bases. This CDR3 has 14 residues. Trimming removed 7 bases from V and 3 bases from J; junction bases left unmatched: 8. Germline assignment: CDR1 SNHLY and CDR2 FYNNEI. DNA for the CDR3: TGTGCCAGCACTCGGCGGGGGGAGAACTACGAGCAGTACTTC. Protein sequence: CASTRRGENYEQYF.

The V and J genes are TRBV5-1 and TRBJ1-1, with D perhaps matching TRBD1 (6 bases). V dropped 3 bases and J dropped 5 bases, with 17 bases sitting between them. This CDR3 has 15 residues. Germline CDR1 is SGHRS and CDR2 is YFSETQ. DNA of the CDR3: TGCGCCAGCAGCTCTGGGACAAGGGGTCGAACTGAAGCTTTCTTT. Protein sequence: CASSSGTRGRTEAFF.

The CDR3 nucleotides are TGCAGCGCATATGGTCTGGGACAGGGGATAACAGATACGCAGTATTTT. This translates into CSAYGLGQGITDTQYF. The J gene is TRBJ2-3, the V gene TRBV29-1; TRBD1 agrees at 10 bases. Germline CDR1 is SQVTM and CDR2 is ANQGSEA. With V trimmed by 7 bases and J by 3 bases, 13 bases remained unmatched. This CDR3 contains 16 residues.